The present T cell receptor beta chain was sequenced within a study of CD8+ T cells in alopecia areata. As for the study in general: Tofacitinib was taken orally by treated patients, and the dose was 5 to 10 mg twice daily.

General observations from the study: Scalp clonality and expanded CD8+ clones among the top 100 fell significantly with tofacitinib.

Per germline, CDR1 SGDLS and CDR2 YYNGEE. This CDR3 has 15 amino acids. Trimming stripped 0 bases from V and 5 bases from J, with 12 bases between. Points on this clone: The antigen is unknown.

Indicated treatment: oral pan-JAK inhibitor, 5-10 mg twice daily. It was cDNA, reverse transcribed from extracted RNA, that served as the sequencing template. Some clones are missing from TCRdb's copy, which holds only in-frame ones; the method was immunoSEQ multiplex PCR. This table has about 180,000 clones, roughly half appearing once. Source: CD8+ T cells sorted from blood, taken around week 52, from a patient treated with tofacitinib. This clonotype was sampled from a human donor with alopecia areata. The rearrangement joins TRBV9 to TRBJ2-1; the D gene is possibly TRBD1 (7 bases). Here the CDR3 DNA reads TGTGCCAGCAGCGTAGCAGGGGGGTTACACAATGAGCAGTTCTTC. Protein: CASSVAGGLHNEQFF.